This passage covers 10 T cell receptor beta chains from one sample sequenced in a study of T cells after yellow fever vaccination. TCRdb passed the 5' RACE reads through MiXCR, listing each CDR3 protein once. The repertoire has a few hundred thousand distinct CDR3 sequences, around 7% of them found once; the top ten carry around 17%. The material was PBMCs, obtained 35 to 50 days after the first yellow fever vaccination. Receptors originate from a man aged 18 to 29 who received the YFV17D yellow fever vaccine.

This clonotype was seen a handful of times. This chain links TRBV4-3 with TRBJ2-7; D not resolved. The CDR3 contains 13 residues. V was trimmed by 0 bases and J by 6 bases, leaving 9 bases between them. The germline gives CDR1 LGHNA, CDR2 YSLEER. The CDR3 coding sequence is TGCGCCAGCAGCCAAGAAAGTTATTTCGAGCAGTACTTC. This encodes CASSQESYFEQYF.

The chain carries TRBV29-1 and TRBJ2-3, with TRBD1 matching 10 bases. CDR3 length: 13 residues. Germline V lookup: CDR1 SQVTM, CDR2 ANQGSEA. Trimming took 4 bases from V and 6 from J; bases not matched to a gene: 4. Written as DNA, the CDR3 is TGCAGCGTTGCCGGGACAGGGGCGGATACGCAGTATTTT. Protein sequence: CSVAGTGADTQYF.

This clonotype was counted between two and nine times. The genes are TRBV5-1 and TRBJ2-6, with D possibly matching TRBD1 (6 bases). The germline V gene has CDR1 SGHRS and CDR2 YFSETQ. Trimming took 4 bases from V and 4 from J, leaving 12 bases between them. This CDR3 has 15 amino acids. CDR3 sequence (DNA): TGCGCCAGCAGCCGTTGGACAGCCGGGGCCAACGTCCTGACTTTC. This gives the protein CASSRWTAGANVLTF.

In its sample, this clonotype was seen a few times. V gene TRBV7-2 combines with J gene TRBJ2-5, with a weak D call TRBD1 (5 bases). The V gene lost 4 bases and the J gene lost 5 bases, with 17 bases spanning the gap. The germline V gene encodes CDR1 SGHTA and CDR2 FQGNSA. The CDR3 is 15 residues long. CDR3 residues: CASSSTGPHGETQYF. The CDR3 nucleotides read TGTGCCAGCAGCTCAACAGGCCCACACGGGGAGACCCAGTACTTC.

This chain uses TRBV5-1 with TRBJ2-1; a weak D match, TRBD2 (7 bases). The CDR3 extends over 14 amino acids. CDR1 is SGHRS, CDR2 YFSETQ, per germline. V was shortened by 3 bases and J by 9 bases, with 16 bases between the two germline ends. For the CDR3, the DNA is TGCGCCAGCAGCTCCCTAGGAGGGGGGGTTGAGCAGTTCTTC. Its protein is CASSSLGGGVEQFF.

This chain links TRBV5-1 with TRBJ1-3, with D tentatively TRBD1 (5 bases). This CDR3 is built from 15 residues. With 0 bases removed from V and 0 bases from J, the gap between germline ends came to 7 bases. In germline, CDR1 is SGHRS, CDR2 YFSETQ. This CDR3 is CASSLGTISGNTIYF. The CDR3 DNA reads TGCGCCAGCAGCTTGGGGACAATCTCTGGAAACACCATATATTTT.

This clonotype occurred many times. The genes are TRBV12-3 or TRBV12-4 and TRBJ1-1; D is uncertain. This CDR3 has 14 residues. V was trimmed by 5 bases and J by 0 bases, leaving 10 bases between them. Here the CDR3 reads CASSLIPLNTEAFF. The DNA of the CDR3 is TGTGCCAGCAGTCTTATACCCCTGAACACTGAAGCTTTCTTT.

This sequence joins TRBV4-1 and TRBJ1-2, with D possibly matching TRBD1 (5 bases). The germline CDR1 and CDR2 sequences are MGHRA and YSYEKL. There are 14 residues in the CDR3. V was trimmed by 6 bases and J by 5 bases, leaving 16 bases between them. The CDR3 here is CASRTMQGVYGYTF. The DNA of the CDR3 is TGCGCCAGCAGAACCATGCAGGGCGTATATGGCTACACCTTC.

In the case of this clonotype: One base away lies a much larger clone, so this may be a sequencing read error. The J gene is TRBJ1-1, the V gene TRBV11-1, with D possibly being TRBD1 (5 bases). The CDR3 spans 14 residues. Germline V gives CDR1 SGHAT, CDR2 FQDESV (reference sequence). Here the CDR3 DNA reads TGTGCCAGCGGCTTGACAGTTTTGAACACTGAAGCTTTCTTT. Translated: CASGLTVLNTEAFF.

The CDR3 loop is CASTPGRDGYTF. For the CDR3, the DNA is TGTGCCAGCACCCCGGGTCGGGACGGCTACACCTTC. The V gene is TRBV6-6, the J gene TRBJ1-2, with a tentative D call TRBD1 (5 bases). There are 12 residues in the CDR3. The germline V and J ends were trimmed by 7 bases and 8 bases, with 14 bases remaining between them. Germline CDR1 reads MNHNY; CDR2 reads SVGAGI (reference sequence).